Given below is one T cell receptor (beta chain) in context. Its antigen specificity is not known. No much larger clonotype is one base removed from it; base qualities were not supplied. TCRbeta CDR3 regions were amplified from genomic DNA using the immunoSEQ Assay, a bias-controlled multiplex PCR. In the authors' own workflow: Within the assay, amplification of reference gene primers was used to estimate how many nucleated cells each sample contained. To quantify the absolute abundance of each unique TCRbeta CDR3 rearrangement, sequence reads were collapsed and filtered. For each sample, productive Simpson clonality was calculated as the square root of Simpson's diversity index across productive rearrangements. Drawn from immuneACCESS, this table holds only the in-frame rearrangements with V and J called that TCRdb kept. Clones are partly lost; checked studies trace under half to an unresolved V gene and leave the rest unexplained. D and trimming were read from the DNA, whereas the V and J calls and clone size are those reported in that table. The sample data list tens of thousands of clones, and around 85% of these were observed just once. In total, the top ten clones hold 8.8% of the sample.

The sample belongs to a study of blood T cell repertoires in COVID-19 (dated by TCRdb to the early 2020s). For the study in its entirety: Samples covering the acute and convalescent phases of COVID-19 were provided by collaborators in the United States, Italy and Spain. The prospective study material was composed of cDNA or gDNA derived from T cells, B-cell-depleted T cells, or PBMCs. The dataset comprised deeply sampled blood TCRbeta repertoires from subjects exposed to, actively infected with, or recovered from COVID-19. The repertoires were made available in a free public database intended to serve as a resource for research on the immune response to SARS-CoV-2. The samples were drawn from the first 160 participants of the ongoing ImmuneRACE study and from some 1,300 subjects provided by 6 global collaborators. Nearly every sample came with metadata listing a de-identified subject ID, COVID-19 status, age in years and sex. Where HLA class I and class II types were available, the types were taken from metadata supplied by the sample provider, not from assay-based typing. Overall results and qualifications from the work: The amount of clinical and demographic metadata varied by source and participant and was provided uncurated.

The CDR3 has 13 amino acids, counting the end cysteine and phenylalanine. Just CDR3 DNA is preserved here, 39 bases in frame from base 1. The V and J ends are trimmed by 6 bases and 6 bases, leaving 15 bases between them. The germline V gene supplies CDR1 SNHLY and CDR2 FYNNEI. Whole blood was collected in K2EDTA tubes by collaborating institutions according to the institutions' own protocols. Collaborator samples were shipped for TCRbeta analysis as frozen whole blood, isolated PBMCs, or DNA extracted from either sample type. The sequence links TRBV2 to TRBJ2-7, with a weak D call of TRBD1 (5 bases match). This receptor was taken from a human donor with active COVID-19. The donor label of this sample is uncertain. The sequencing sample was made of peripheral blood. The CDR3 region has the sequence CASSQLTVLEQYF. The nucleotide sequence reads TGTGCCAGCAGCCAACTGACAGTACTCGAGCAGTACTTC. The CDR3, completed at both ends by the reference TRBV2 and TRBJ2-7 genes, gives the full variable domain EPEVTQTPSHQVTQMGQEVILRCVPISNHLYFYWYRQILGQKVEFLVSFYNNEISEKSEIFDDQFSVERPDGSNFTLKIRSTKLEDSAMYFCASSQLTVLEQYFGPGTRLTVT.